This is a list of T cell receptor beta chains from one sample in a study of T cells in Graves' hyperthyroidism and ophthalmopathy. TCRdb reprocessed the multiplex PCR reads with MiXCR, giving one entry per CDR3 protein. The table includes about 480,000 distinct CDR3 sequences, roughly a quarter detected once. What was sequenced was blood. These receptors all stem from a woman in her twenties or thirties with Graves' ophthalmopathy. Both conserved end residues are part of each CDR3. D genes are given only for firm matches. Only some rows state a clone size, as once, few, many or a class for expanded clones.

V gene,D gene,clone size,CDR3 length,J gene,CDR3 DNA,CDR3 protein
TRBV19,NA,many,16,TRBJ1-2,TGTGCCAGTAGTTTCTTTGACGGACAGAGTCCTTATGGCTACACCTTC,CASSFFDGQSPYGYTF
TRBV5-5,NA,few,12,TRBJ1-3,TGTGCCAGCAGCTTCGAGGGAAACACCATATATTTT,CASSFEGNTIYF
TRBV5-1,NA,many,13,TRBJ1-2,TGCGCCAGCAGCTTGGGGCGAAGAGAGGGCTACACCTTC,CASSLGRREGYTF
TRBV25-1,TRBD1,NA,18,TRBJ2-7,TGTGCCAGCAGTACCAACCCGGCCGGGACAGTGAACCGCTACGAGCAGTACTTC,CASSTNPAGTVNRYEQYF
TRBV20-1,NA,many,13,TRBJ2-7,TGCAGTGCTGGACGGGCCGGAGCCTACGAGCAGTACTTC,CSAGRAGAYEQYF
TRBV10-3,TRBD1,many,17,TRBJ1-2,TGTGCCATCAGTGGAGGGACAGGGGCCGGAGGTGGCTATGGCTACACCTTC,CAISGGTGAGGGYGYTF
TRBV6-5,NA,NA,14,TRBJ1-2,TGTGCCAGCAGTTACTCGAGATTAAACTATGGCTACACCTTC,CASSYSRLNYGYTF
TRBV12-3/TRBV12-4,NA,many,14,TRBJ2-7,TGTGCCAGCAGTTTAGTGGCCCCTGGAGGGGAGCAGTACTTC,CASSLVAPGGEQYF
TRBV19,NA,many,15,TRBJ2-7,TGTGCCAGTAGCGTTACCGGACGGGACTCCTACGAGCAGTACTTC,CASSVTGRDSYEQYF
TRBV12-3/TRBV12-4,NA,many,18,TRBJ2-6,TGTGCCAGCAGTTTAGGTCTTCCAGGGCCGCCTGGGGCCAACGTCCTGACTTTC,CASSLGLPGPPGANVLTF
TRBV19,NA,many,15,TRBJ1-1,TGTGCCAGTAAAACGATGGGGGGTATGAACACTGAAGCTTTCTTT,CASKTMGGMNTEAFF
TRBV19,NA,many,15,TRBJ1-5,TGTGCCAGTAGTATTGAGGAAGCCCAAAATCAGCCCCAGCATTTT,CASSIEEAQNQPQHF
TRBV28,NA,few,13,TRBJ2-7,TGTGCCAGCAGACAGACGGTGGCCTACGAGCAGTACTTC,CASRQTVAYEQYF
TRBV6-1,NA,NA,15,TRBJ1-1,TGTGCCAGCACCCCCTCTGGACCGGGAGACACTGATGCTTTCTTT,CASTPSGPGDTDAFF
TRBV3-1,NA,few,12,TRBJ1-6,TGTGCCAGCAGCCAAGAAGCCTCACCCCTCCACTTT,CASSQEASPLHF
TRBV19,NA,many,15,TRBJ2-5,TGTGCCAGTAGTATGGAACATGGGACGGTCGGGGACCAGTACTTC,CASSMEHGTVGDQYF
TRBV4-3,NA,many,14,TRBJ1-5,TGCGCCAGCAGCCAAGACTGGGGGGATCAGCCCCAGCATTTT,CASSQDWGDQPQHF
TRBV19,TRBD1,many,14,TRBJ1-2,TGTGCCAGTAGGTCACCGGGACAGACCTATGGCTACACCTTC,CASRSPGQTYGYTF
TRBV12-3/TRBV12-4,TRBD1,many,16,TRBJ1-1,TGTGCCAGCAGTTTGTATGACCCGGGACAGGGGACTGAAGCTTTCTTT,CASSLYDPGQGTEAFF
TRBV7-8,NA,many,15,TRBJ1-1,TGTGCCAGCAGCTTAGCTTGGGGACCGAACACTGAAGCTTTCTTT,CASSLAWGPNTEAFF
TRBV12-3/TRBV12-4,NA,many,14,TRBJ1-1,TGTGCCAGCAGAGCGACAGAGGGGGGAACTGAAGCTTTCTTT,CASRATEGGTEAFF
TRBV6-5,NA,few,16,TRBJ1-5,TGTGCCAGCAGTTACGGGGACCCAGGCGGCAATCAGCCCCAGCATTTT,CASSYGDPGGNQPQHF
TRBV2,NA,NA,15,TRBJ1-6,TGTGCCAGCAGTGAAGCCCGGATTACGGGCTCACCCCTCCACTTT,CASSEARITGSPLHF
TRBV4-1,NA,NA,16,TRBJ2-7,TGCGCCAGCAGCCAACCGGCGGCAGGAAAAACCTACGAGCAGTACTTC,CASSQPAAGKTYEQYF
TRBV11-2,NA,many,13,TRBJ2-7,TGTGCCAGCAGCTTTTTTCGGTTGTACGAGCAGTACTTC,CASSFFRLYEQYF
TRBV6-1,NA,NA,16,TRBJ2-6,TGTGCCAGCAGTGAAGAGGGGGGAGCTGGGGCCAACGTCCTGACTTTC,CASSEEGGAGANVLTF
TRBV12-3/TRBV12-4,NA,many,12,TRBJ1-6,TGTGCCAGCAGTTCGGACTGGCCACCCCTCCACTTT,CASSSDWPPLHF
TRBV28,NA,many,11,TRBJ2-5,TGTGCCAGCACCGTAAGAGGGACCCAGTACTTC,CASTVRGTQYF
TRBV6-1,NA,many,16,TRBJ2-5,TGTGCCAGCAGTGAATTAGCGCGTTATGGGTGGGAGACCCAGTACTTC,CASSELARYGWETQYF
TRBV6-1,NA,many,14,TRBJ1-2,TGTGCCAGCAGTGAATCCGCCAGGTTTTTCGGCTACACCTTC,CASSESARFFGYTF
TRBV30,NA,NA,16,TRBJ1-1,TGTGCCTGGAGTGGACAGTTTGGGCAGGGAGATAAAGGAGCTTTCTTT,CAWSGQFGQGDKGAFF
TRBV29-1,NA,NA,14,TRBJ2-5,TGCAGCGGCCAGACCGGGACTGCCAAAGAGACCCAGTACTTC,CSGQTGTAKETQYF
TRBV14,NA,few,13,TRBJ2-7,TGTGCCAGCAGCCTTACTGGGGCCCACGAGCAGTACTTC,CASSLTGAHEQYF
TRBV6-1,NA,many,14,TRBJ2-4,TGTGCCAGCAGGGCACAGCAGGATGGAAACATTCAGTACTTC,CASRAQQDGNIQYF
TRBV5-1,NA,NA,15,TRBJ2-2,TGCGCCAGCACCCTCGATGGGTCGAACACCGGGGAGCTGTTTTTT,CASTLDGSNTGELFF
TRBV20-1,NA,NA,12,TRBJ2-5,TGCAGTGCTCACGAAACAGGCCAGACCCAGTACTTC,CSAHETGQTQYF
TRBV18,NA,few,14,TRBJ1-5,TGTGCCAGCTCACCAGCGACTTACAATCAGCCCCAGCATTTT,CASSPATYNQPQHF
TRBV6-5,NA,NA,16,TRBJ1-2,TGTGCCAGCAGTTGGAGTCACCTAGGGGGATACTATGGCTACACCTTC,CASSWSHLGGYYGYTF
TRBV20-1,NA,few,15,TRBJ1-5,TGCAGTGCTAAGTTACAGGCGGGAGGCAATCAGCCCCAGCATTTT,CSAKLQAGGNQPQHF
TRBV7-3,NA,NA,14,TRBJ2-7,TGTGCCAGCAGCTTAATGGACGGGCCCTACGAGCAGTACTTC,CASSLMDGPYEQYF
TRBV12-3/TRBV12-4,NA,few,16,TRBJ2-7,TGTGCCAGCAGTTTTTCCCGGGCACCCCTTTCCTACGAGCAGTACTTC,CASSFSRAPLSYEQYF
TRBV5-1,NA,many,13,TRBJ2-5,TGCGCCAGCAGCTCTGCCTACCAAGAGACCCAGTACTTC,CASSSAYQETQYF
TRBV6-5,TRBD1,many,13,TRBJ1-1,TGTGCCAGCCACAGGGGAGTAAGCACTGAAGCTTTCTTT,CASHRGVSTEAFF
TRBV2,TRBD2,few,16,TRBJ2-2,TGTGCCAGCCGGAGAACCTCGGGACTAGCTGCCGGGGAGCTGTTTTTT,CASRRTSGLAAGELFF
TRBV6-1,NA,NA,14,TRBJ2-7,TGTGCCAGCCCCGATGAAGGGGACATAGGGGAGCAGTACTTC,CASPDEGDIGEQYF
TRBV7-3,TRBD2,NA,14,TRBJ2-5,TGTGCCAGCTCTCCGGGGGGGCCCGCCGAGACCCAGTACTTC,CASSPGGPAETQYF
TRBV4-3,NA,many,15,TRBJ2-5,TGCGCCAGCAGCCAAGACAGGGGAACCCAAGAGACCCAGTACTTC,CASSQDRGTQETQYF
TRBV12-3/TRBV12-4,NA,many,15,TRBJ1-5,TGTGCCAGCAGGGCGGGACATGGTAGCAATCAGCCCCAGCATTTT,CASRAGHGSNQPQHF